The next 5 T cell receptor beta chains were all read from a single sample in a study of T cells in localized non-small cell lung cancer. Some clones are missing from TCRdb's copy, which holds only in-frame ones; the method was immunoSEQ multiplex PCR. Among roughly 72,000 clones, roughly nine tenths were seen once, and the ten largest hold around a fifth. Sequences were derived from peripheral blood, sampled before any cancer treatment. These receptors were taken from a male donor aged 60 or older with stage III squamous cell lung carcinoma.

The chain uses TRBV25-1 and TRBJ1-2, with TRBD1 as a possible D gene (5 bases). The germline V gene has CDR1 MGHDK and CDR2 SYGVNS. This CDR3 is built from 14 residues. Trimming left V 3 bases short and J 6 bases short, with 14 bases between. The CDR3, as DNA: TGTGCCAGCAGTGAGCGTCGAGGGGTACATGGCTACACCTTC. Protein product: CASSERRGVHGYTF.

The rearrangement links TRBV30 to TRBJ2-3; D not resolved. The CDR3 spans 12 residues. V was clipped by 5 bases and J by 2 bases, with 8 bases between them. CDR1 is GTSNPN and CDR2 is SVGIG in the germline V gene (reference sequence). In DNA, the CDR3 is TGTGCCTGGGGACCCCTCACAGATACGCAGTATTTT. Translating it yields CAWGPLTDTQYF.

This clone was seen a single time. The rearrangement links TRBV2 to TRBJ2-7; D might be TRBD1 (7 bases). V was shortened by 8 bases and J by 5 bases, with 19 bases between the two germline ends. Germline CDR1 and CDR2: SNHLY and FYNNEI. This CDR3 is 14 amino acids long. DNA for the CDR3: TGTGCCAGCTCCTTGGAGGGGGCTCCCCACGAGCAGTACTTC. It translates to CASSLEGAPHEQYF.

The rearrangement links TRBV6-5 to TRBJ1-4; D might be TRBD1 (6 bases). CDR3 size: 16 residues. Trimming shortened V by 4 bases and J by 1 base, and 13 bases separated the two germline ends. Germline V gene data show CDR1 as MNHEY and CDR2 as SVGAGI. CDR3 loop: CASSFNPGQTNEKLFF. The CDR3 DNA reads as TGTGCCAGCAGTTTCAATCCGGGACAAACTAATGAAAAACTGTTTTTT.

The J gene is TRBJ1-6, the V gene TRBV25-1; 8 bases fit TRBD1. Germline-derived CDR1 and CDR2 are MGHDK and SYGVNS. With V trimmed by 3 bases and J by 10 bases, 5 bases remained unmatched. There are 14 residues in the CDR3. The CDR3 reads CASSDRQGSSPLHF. CDR3 sequence (DNA): TGTGCCAGCAGTGATAGACAGGGGAGCTCACCCCTCCACTTT.